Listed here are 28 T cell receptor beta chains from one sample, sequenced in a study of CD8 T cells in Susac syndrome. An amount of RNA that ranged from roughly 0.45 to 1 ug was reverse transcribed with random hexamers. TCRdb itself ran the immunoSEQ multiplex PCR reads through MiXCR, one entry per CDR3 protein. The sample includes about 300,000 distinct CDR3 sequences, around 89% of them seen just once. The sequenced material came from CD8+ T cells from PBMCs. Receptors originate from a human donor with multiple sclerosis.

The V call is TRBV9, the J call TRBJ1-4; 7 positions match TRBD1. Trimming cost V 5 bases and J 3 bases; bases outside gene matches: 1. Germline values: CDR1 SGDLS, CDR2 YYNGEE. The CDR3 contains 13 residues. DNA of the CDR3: TGTGCCAGCAGGGGACAGTCTAATGAAAAACTGTTTTTT. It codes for CASRGQSNEKLFF. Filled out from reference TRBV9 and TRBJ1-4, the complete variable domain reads DSGVTQTPKHLITATGQRVTLRCSPRSGDLSVYWYQQSLDQGLQFLIQYYNGEERAKGNILERFSAQQFPDLHSELNLSSLELGDSALYFCASRGQSNEKLFFGSGTQLSVL.

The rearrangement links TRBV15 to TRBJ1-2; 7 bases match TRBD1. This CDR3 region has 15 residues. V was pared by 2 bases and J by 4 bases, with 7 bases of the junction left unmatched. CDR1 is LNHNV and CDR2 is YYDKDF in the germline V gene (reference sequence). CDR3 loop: CATSRSTPGGYGYTF. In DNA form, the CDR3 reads TGTGCCACCAGCAGAAGCACACCAGGGGGCTATGGCTACACCTTC.

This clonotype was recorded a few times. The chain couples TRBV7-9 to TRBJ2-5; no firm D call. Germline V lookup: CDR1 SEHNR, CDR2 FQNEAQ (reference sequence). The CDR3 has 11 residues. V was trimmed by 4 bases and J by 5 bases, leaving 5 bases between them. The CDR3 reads CASSSSETQYF. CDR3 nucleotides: TGTGCCAGCAGCTCCTCGGAGACCCAGTACTTC.

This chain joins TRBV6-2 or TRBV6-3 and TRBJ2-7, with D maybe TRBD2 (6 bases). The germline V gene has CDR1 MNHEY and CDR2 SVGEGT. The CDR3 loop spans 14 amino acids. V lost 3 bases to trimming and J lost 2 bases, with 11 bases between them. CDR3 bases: TGTGCCAGCAGTTATGGGACTGCAGCCTACGAGCAGTACTTC. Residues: CASSYGTAAYEQYF.

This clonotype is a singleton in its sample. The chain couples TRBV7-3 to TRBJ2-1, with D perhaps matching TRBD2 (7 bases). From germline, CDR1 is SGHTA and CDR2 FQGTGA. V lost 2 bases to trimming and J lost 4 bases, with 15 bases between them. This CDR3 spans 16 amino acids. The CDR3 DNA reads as TGTGCCAGCAGCTTAGAAGTTGCGGGGGCTTACAATGAGCAGTTCTTC. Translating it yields CASSLEVAGAYNEQFF.

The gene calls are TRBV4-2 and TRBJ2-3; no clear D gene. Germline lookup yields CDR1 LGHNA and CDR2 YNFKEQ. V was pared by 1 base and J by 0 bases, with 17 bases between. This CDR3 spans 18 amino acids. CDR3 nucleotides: TGTGCCAGCAGCCAAGTGGCGACCCCTTTCGCTAGCACAGATACGCAGTATTTT. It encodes CASSQVATPFASTDTQYF.

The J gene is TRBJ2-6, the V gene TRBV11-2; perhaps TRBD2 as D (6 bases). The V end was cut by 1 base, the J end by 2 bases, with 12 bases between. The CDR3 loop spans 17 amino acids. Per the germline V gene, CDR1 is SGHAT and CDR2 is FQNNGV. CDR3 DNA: TGTGCCAGCAGCTTAGGGCGTGGGAGGACTGGGGCCAACGTCCTGACTTTC. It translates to CASSLGRGRTGANVLTF. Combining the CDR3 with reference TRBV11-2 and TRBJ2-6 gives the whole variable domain EAGVAQSPRYKIIEKRQSVAFWCNPISGHATLYWYQQILGQGPKLLIQFQNNGVVDDSQLPKDRFSAERLKGVDSTLKIQPAKLEDSAVYLCASSLGRGRTGANVLTFGAGSRLTVL.

CDR3 DNA sequence: TGCGCCAGCAGCCAAGATCCAGCGGATTTAGCTAACTATGGCTACACCTTC. It specifies CASSQDPADLANYGYTF. The chain carries TRBV4-3 and TRBJ1-2; D call uncertain. V was clipped by 0 bases and J by 0 bases, with 14 bases between them. The V gene's germline CDR1 is LGHNA and CDR2 YSLEER. The CDR3 is 17 amino acids.

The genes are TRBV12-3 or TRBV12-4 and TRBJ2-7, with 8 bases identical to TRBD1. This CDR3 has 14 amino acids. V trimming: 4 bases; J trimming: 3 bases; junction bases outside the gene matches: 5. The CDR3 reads CASSSPDRDYEQYF. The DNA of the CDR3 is TGTGCCAGCAGTTCTCCGGACAGGGACTACGAGCAGTACTTC.

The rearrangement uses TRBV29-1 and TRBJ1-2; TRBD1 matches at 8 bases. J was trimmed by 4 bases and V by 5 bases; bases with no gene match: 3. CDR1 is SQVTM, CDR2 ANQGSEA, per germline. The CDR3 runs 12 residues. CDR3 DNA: TGCAGCGTTTGGACAGGGCTCTATGGCTACACCTTC. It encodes CSVWTGLYGYTF. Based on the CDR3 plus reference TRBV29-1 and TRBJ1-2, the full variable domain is SAVISQKPSRDICQRGTSLTIQCQVDSQVTMMFWYRQQPGQSLTLIATANQGSEATYESGFVIDKFPISRPNLTFSTLTVSNMSPEDSSIYLCSVWTGLYGYTFGSGTRLTVV.

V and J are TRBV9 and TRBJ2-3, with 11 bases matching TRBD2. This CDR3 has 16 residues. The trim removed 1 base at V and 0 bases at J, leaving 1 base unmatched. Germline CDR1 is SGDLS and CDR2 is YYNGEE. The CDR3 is CASSVSSGGSTDTQYF. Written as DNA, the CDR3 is TGTGCCAGCAGCGTATCTAGCGGGGGGAGCACAGATACGCAGTATTTT.

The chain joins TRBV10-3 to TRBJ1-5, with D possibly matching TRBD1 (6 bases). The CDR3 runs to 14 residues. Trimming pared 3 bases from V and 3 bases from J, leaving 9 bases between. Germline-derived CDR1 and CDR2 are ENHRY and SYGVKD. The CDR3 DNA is TGTGCCATCAGTGACACAGGGAACAATCAGCCCCAGCATTTT. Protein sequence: CAISDTGNNQPQHF.

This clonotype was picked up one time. As DNA, the CDR3 is TGCAGTGCTTCGGACAGGGAAGCCTACGAGCAGTACTTC. Translating gives CSASDREAYEQYF. This sequence joins TRBV20-1 and TRBJ2-7; TRBD1 agrees at 8 bases. The CDR3 is 13 residues long. From germline, CDR1 is DFQATT and CDR2 SNEGSKA (reference sequence). With 5 bases clipped from V and 2 bases from J, the junction kept 5 bases outside the gene matches.

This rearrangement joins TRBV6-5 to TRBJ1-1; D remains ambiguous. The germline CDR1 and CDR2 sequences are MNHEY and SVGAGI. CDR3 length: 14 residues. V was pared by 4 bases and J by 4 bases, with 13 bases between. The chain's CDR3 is CASSWQAIGTEAFF. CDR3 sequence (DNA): TGTGCCAGCAGTTGGCAGGCAATCGGCACTGAAGCTTTCTTT.

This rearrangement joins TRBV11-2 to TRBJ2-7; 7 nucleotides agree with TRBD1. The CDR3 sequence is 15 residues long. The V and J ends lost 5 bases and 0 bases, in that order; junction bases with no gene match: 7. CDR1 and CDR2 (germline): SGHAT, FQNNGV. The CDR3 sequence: CASSRTGALSYEQYF. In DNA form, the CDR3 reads TGTGCCAGCAGCAGAACAGGGGCCCTCTCCTACGAGCAGTACTTC.

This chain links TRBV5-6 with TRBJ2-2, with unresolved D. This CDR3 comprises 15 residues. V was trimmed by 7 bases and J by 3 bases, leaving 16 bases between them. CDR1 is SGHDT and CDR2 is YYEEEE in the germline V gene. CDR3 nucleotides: TGTGCCAGCCAAAGAACCGGGTCCTACACCGGGGAGCTGTTTTTT. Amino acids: CASQRTGSYTGELFF.

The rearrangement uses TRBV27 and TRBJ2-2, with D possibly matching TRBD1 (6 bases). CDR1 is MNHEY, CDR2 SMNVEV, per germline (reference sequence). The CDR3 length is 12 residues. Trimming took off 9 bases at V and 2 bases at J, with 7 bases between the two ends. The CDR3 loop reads CARGANTGELFF. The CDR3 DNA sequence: TGTGCCAGGGGGGCAAACACCGGGGAGCTGTTTTTT.

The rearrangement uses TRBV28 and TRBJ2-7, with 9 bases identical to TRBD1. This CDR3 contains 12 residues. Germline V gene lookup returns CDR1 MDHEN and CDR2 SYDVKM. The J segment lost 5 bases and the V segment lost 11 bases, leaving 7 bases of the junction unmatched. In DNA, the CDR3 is TGTGCCCTGAGGGGACAGGGCCACGAGCAGTACTTC. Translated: CALRGQGHEQYF.

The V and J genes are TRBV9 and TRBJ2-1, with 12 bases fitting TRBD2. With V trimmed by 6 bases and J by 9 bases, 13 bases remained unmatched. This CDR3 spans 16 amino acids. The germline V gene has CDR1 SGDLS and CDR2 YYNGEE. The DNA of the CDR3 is TGTGCCAGCACCGGGAGGACTAGCGGGAAGAGGAGTGAGCAGTTCTTC. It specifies CASTGRTSGKRSEQFF.

The DNA of the CDR3 is TGTGCCACCAGTGAGCCTACTAGCGATAGTACAGATACGCAGTATTTT. Translation gives CATSEPTSDSTDTQYF. The chain combines TRBV24-1 with TRBJ2-3; 7 nucleotides match TRBD2. The CDR3 spans 16 residues. Germline CDR1 is KGHDR and CDR2 is SFDVKD. V lost 4 bases, J lost 3 bases, and 9 bases stayed unmatched.

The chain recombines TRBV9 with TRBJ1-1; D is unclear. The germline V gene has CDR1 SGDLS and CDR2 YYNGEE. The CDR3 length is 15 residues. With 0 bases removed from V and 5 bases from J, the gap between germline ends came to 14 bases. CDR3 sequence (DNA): TGTGCCAGCAGCGTAGGGGATATTCGAGGGACTGAAGCTTTCTTT. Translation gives CASSVGDIRGTEAFF.

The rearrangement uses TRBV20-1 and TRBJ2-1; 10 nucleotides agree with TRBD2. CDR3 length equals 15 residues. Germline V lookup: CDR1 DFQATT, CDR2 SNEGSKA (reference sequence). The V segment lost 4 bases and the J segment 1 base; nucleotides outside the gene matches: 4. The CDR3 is CSAKRTSGSYNEQFF. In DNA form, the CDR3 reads TGCAGTGCTAAGAGGACTAGCGGTTCCTACAATGAGCAGTTCTTC.

CDR3 protein: CAWSVGRGSQPQHF. The CDR3 DNA reads TGTGCCTGGAGTGTAGGGAGGGGCTCGCAGCCCCAGCATTTT. V is TRBV30 and J is TRBJ1-5; D possibly corresponds to TRBD1 (5 bases). Germline V gene data show CDR1 as GTSNPN and CDR2 as SVGIG (reference sequence). CDR3 length: 14 amino acids. V was pared by 0 bases and J by 7 bases, with 13 bases between.

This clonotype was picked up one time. The CDR3 region is CASSRMFAGNEAFF. CDR3 DNA sequence: TGTGCCAGCAGCCGTATGTTTGCGGGCAATGAAGCTTTCTTT. The chain uses TRBV7-9 and TRBJ1-1, with no clear D. V lost 5 bases and J lost 7, with 17 bases in between. CDR3 length equals 14 residues. Looked up from germline, CDR1 is SEHNR and CDR2 is FQNEAQ (reference sequence).

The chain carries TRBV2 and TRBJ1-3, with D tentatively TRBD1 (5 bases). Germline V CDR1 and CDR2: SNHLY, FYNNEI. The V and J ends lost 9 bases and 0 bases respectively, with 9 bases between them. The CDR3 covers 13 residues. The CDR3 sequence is CARQVDSGNTIYF. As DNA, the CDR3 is TGTGCCAGACAGGTGGACTCTGGAAACACCATATATTTT.

The CDR3 loop is CASSYKRSQGDTGELFF. The CDR3, as DNA: TGTGCCAGCAGTTACAAGCGGAGCCAAGGAGACACCGGGGAGCTGTTTTTT. This chain uses TRBV6-2 or TRBV6-3 with TRBJ2-2; a weak D match, TRBD2 (5 bases). The CDR3 loop spans 17 amino acids. Trimming took off 2 bases at V and 3 bases at J, with 16 bases between the two ends. Germline assignment: CDR1 MNHEY and CDR2 SVGEGT.

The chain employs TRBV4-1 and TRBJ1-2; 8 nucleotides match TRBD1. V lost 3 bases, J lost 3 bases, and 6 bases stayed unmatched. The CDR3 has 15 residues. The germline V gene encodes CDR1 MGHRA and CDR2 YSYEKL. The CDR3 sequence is CASSHNGQGDYGYTF. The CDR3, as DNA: TGCGCCAGCAGCCATAACGGACAGGGCGACTATGGCTACACCTTC.

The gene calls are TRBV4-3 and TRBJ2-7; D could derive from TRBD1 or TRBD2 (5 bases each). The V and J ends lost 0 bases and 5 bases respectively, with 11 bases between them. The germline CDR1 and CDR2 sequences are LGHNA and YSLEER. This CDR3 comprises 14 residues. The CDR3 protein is CASSQDGDADEQYF. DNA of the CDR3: TGCGCCAGCAGCCAAGATGGGGACGCGGACGAGCAGTACTTC.